The clone carrying this T cell receptor beta chain was recorded many times. Its target is unknown. CDR3 length: 18 residues. The germline CDR1 and CDR2 sequences are LGHNT and FRNRAP. Trimming cost V 1 base and J 1 base; bases outside gene matches: 12. This sample is drawn from a study of T cells in Graves' hyperthyroidism and ophthalmopathy. The CDR3 regions of TCR beta were amplified from RNA transcripts. First-round RT-PCR with HTBI primers amplified the TCR CDR3 region. TCRdb re-derived calls from the multiplex PCR reads in MiXCR, one entry per CDR3 protein. The table has more than 300,000 distinct CDR3 sequences, about 15% seen once. Graves' hyperthyroidism without ophthalmopathy progression within 18 months was termed stable. Whole-study findings and limits: Blood shared most expanded thyroid clonotypes above 0.001. Model predictions of ophthalmopathy came a median 6.5 months before onset.

Sequencing was done on a sample of blood. The receptor was isolated from a woman aged 60-70 years with Graves' hyperthyroidism. The chain joins TRBV12-5 to TRBJ2-5, with 7 bases lining up with TRBD2. The CDR3 region has the DNA TGTGCTAGTGGTTTGGCCGGATGGGCGGGAGAAGGCCAAGAGACCCAGTACTTC. The encoded protein is CASGLAGWAGEGQETQYF.